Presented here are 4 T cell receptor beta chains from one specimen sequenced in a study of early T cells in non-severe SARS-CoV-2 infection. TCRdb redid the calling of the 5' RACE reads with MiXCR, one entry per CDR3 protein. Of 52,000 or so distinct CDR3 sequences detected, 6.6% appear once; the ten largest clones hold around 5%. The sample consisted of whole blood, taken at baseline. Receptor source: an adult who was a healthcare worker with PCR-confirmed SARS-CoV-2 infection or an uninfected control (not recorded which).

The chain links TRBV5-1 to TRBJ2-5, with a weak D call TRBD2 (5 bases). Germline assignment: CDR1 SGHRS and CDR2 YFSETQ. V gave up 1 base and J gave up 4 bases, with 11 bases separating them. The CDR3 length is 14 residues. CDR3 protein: CASSLQSRGETQYF. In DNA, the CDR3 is TGCGCCAGCAGCTTGCAGTCCCGGGGAGAGACCCAGTACTTC.

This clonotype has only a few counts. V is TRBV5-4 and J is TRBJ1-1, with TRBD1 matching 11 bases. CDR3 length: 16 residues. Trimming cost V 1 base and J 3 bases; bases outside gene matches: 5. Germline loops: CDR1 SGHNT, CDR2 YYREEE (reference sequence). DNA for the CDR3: TGTGCCAGCAGCTTGCCCCGGGACAGGGGGTACACTGAAGCTTTCTTT. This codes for CASSLPRDRGYTEAFF.

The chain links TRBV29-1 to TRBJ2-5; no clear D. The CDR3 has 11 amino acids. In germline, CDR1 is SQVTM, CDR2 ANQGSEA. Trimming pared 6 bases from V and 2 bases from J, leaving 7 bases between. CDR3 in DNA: TGCAGCGTGGGTCCGCAAGAGACCCAGTACTTC. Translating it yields CSVGPQETQYF.

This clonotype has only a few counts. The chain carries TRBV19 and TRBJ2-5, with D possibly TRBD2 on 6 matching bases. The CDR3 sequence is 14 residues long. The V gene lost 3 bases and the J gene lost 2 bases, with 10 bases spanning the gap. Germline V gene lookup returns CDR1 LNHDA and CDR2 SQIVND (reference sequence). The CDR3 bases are TGTGCCAGTAGTATGAGTCGGGGGCAAGAGACCCAGTACTTC. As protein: CASSMSRGQETQYF.